This T cell receptor beta chain was identified in a study of control samples from healthy donors and cancer patients. Method: immunoSEQ multiplex PCR; TCRdb's copy keeps in-frame clones and lacks some. In the table there are fewer than 200,000 clones, just under 95% of which are singletons. The germline CDR1 and CDR2 sequences are SGHAT and FQDESV (reference sequence). Trimming removed 2 bases from V and 4 bases from J, with 14 bases in between. The CDR3 loop spans 15 amino acids. This sequence joins TRBV11-1 and TRBJ2-5; D is perhaps TRBD2 (7 bases). This clonotype was obtained from a woman aged 60-75 years in good health. Sequencing used blood. The CDR3 DNA reads as TGTGCCAGCAGCTTACTAGGGGGGGGAGGAGAGACCCAGTACTTC. The encoded protein is CASSLLGGGGETQYF.